What follows is one TCR beta chain and its context. Its specificity is not known. PCR employed 60 Vbeta and 13 Jbeta primers. Assay used: immunoSEQ multiplex PCR; TCRdb lists only in-frame clones, some missing. Of roughly 180,000 clones listed, roughly 79% were seen once; the top ten hold around 15%. This specimen belongs to a study of cytomegalovirus exposure and HLA in healthy donors. Study observations and caveats: While the bulk of TCR sequences proved rare, some public TCRs turned up in many donors. Links to common viral pathogens appeared, in a later analysis, for several of the most significant clusters.

The receptor was derived from a man in his forties or fifties in good health and CMV-seropositive. The sample comprised PBMCs.

CDR3 sequence reads: CASSVVSREAFF. Written as DNA, the CDR3 is TGTGCCAGCAGCGTAGTGTCCAGGGAAGCTTTCTTT. V and J are TRBV9 and TRBJ1-1; D is uncertain. The CDR3 is 12 residues long. Between the trimmed V and J ends, which lost 0 bases and 8 bases, there was a span of 8 bases. The germline V gene encodes CDR1 SGDLS and CDR2 YYNGEE. The variable domain in full, completed from reference TRBV9 and TRBJ1-1, reads DSGVTQTPKHLITATGQRVTLRCSPRSGDLSVYWYQQSLDQGLQFLIQYYNGEERAKGNILERFSAQQFPDLHSELNLSSLELGDSALYFCASSVVSREAFFGQGTRLTVV.